This TCR beta chain was sequenced in a study of blood T cell repertoires in COVID-19. For the study at large: The United States, Italy and Spain supplied acute and convalescent COVID-19 samples.

Profiled with immunoSEQ multiplex PCR; TCRdb holds only in-frame clones, not every one. In the table there are 150,000 or so clones, about 86% of which are singletons. Trimming stripped 7 bases from V and 2 bases from J, with 10 bases between. Germline V gene sequence: CDR1 SNHLY, CDR2 FYNNEI. This CDR3 has 13 residues. The TCR originated in a man over 45 with active or convalescent COVID-19. The chain combines TRBV2 with TRBJ2-3, with D possibly matching TRBD2 (6 bases). What was sequenced was peripheral blood. The CDR3 DNA sequence: TGTGCCAGCACCGGGAGCTTCACAGATACGCAGTATTTT. This codes for CASTGSFTDTQYF.